The 20 T cell receptor beta chains below were found in one sample sequenced in a study of blood T cell repertoires in COVID-19 (dated by TCRdb to about 2020). The receptor library was made with the immunoSEQ multiplex PCR assay. Not all clones reach the TCRdb copy of this immuneACCESS table, which keeps in-frame sequences only. Checked studies attribute under half of the gap to unresolved V genes and leave the rest unexplained. This sample comprises 170,000 or so clones, approximately 86% of them detected only once. The leading ten clones occupy around 2.7% of the sample. Sequenced sample: peripheral blood. The receptors shown here come from a man aged 40-50 years with active or convalescent COVID-19.

This sequence joins TRBV28 and TRBJ2-3; D call uncertain. CDR3 length equals 12 residues. V was cut by 6 bases and J by 0 bases, with 4 bases left in between. From germline, CDR1 is MDHEN and CDR2 SYDVKM. The CDR3 is CASRASTDTQYF. The DNA for the CDR3 is TGTGCCAGCAGGGCTAGCACAGATACGCAGTATTTT. The full variable domain, rest sourced from reference TRBV28 and TRBJ2-3, is DVKVTQSSRYLVKRTGEKVFLECVQDMDHENMFWYRQDPGLGLRLIYFSYDVKMKEKGDIPEGYSVSREKKERFSLILESASTNQTSMYLCASRASTDTQYFGPGTRLTVL.

The rearrangement joins TRBV1 to TRBJ1-6; TRBD1 was called by the table and not checked on the DNA. TRBV1 is noted as a pseudogene. The CDR3 is 21 amino acids. CDR3 sequence reads: CTSSQLRGGDRGLRGGSPLHF. The DNA for the CDR3 is TGCACCAGCAGCCAACTACGAGGGGGGGACAGGGGGCTGCGAGGTGGTTCACCCCTCCACTTT.

The chain uses TRBV10-2 and TRBJ1-5, with D tentatively TRBD1 (5 bases). Germline V gives CDR1 WSHSY, CDR2 SAAADI. V lost 7 bases and J 4 bases, leaving 8 bases between the germline ends. The CDR3 is made up of 12 amino acids. The CDR3 bases are TGCGCCAGCACCGACAGAAATCAGCCCCAGCATTTT. Its translation is CASTDRNQPQHF.

The V call is TRBV9, the J call TRBJ1-1; tentative D call: TRBD1 (5 bases). There are 13 residues in the CDR3. CDR1 is SGDLS and CDR2 is YYNGEE in the germline V gene. Trimming cost V 4 bases and J 5 bases, with 12 bases left between them. CDR3 loop: CASSPPRGTEAFF. The CDR3 DNA sequence: TGTGCCAGCAGCCCACCTAGGGGAACTGAAGCTTTCTTT.

The rearrangement joins TRBV4-1 to TRBJ1-2, with 7 bases aligning to TRBD1. Germline values: CDR1 MGHRA, CDR2 YSYEKL. Germline trimming cut 0 bases from V and 4 bases from J; bases unmatched to any gene: 8. The CDR3 is made up of 16 amino acids. The CDR3 protein is CASSQDWPGGPYGYTF. The CDR3, as DNA: TGCGCCAGCAGCCAAGATTGGCCAGGGGGTCCCTATGGCTACACCTTC.

This rearrangement joins TRBV18 to TRBJ1-2; maybe TRBD1 (5 bases). Trimming left V 2 bases short and J 3 bases short, with 10 bases between. This CDR3 is built from 14 residues. The germline V gene has CDR1 KGHSH and CDR2 LQKENI. The DNA of the CDR3 is TGTGCCAGCTCACCAGGGGCGCAGGACTATGGCTACACCTTC. It specifies CASSPGAQDYGYTF. The full variable domain, completed using reference TRBV18 and TRBJ1-2, is NAGVMQNPRHLVRRRGQEARLRCSPMKGHSHVYWYRQLPEEGLKFMVYLQKENIIDESGMPKERFSAEFPKEGPSILRIQQVVRGDSAAYFCASSPGAQDYGYTFGSGTRLTVV.

The gene calls are TRBV7-2 and TRBJ1-4; 9 bases map to TRBD1. The CDR3 covers 15 residues. CDR1 and CDR2 (germline): SGHTA, FQGNSA. V lost 1 base to trimming and J lost 6 bases; unmatched junction nucleotides: 3. The CDR3 sequence: CASSLETGGDEKLFF. CDR3 bases: TGTGCCAGCAGCTTAGAAACAGGGGGCGATGAAAAACTGTTTTTT. Full variable domain (rest looked up from reference TRBV7-2 and TRBJ1-4): GAGVSQSPSNKVTEKGKDVELRCDPISGHTALYWYRQSLGQGLEFLIYFQGNSAPDKSGLPSDRFSAERTGGSVSTLTIQRTQQEDSAVYLCASSLETGGDEKLFFGSGTQLSVL.

V gene TRBV28 combines with J gene TRBJ2-3; a weak D match, TRBD2 (5 bases). Germline V gives CDR1 MDHEN, CDR2 SYDVKM. The CDR3 is made up of 14 amino acids. V lost 1 base, J lost 1 base, and 6 bases lay in between. As DNA, the CDR3 is TGTGCCAGCAGTTTATTCGGGGGCACAGATACGCAGTATTTT. Protein product: CASSLFGGTDTQYF.

The chain couples TRBV12-3 or TRBV12-4 to TRBJ1-5, with D uncertain. Trimming cost V 2 bases and J 7 bases, with 6 bases left between them. There are 12 residues in the CDR3. The CDR3 here is CASSLREQPQHF. The DNA of the CDR3 is TGTGCCAGCAGTTTACGGGAGCAGCCCCAGCATTTT.

This clone was seen a single time. This sequence joins TRBV12-5 and TRBJ1-1; weak D call: TRBD1 (5 bases). Trimming cost V 5 bases and J 4 bases, with 14 bases left between them. The CDR3 loop spans 14 amino acids. Per germline, CDR1 LGHNT and CDR2 FRNRAP. CDR3 sequence: CASGPPDIFTEAFF. The CDR3 nucleotides read TGTGCTAGTGGTCCCCCGGACATCTTCACTGAAGCTTTCTTT.

This clone was seen just once. The CDR3 nucleotides are TGTGCCAGCAGCCAGGCTCAAGGGACAGGAGAGCAGTACTTC. Its translation: CASSQAQGTGEQYF. This sequence joins TRBV3-1 (or the pseudogene TRBV3-2) and TRBJ2-7; 8 nucleotides match TRBD1. The CDR3 is 14 residues long. Germline V lookup: CDR1 LGHDT, CDR2 YNNKEL (reference sequence). The V and J ends lost 3 bases and 7 bases, in that order; junction bases with no gene match: 8.

The chain uses TRBV4-2 and TRBJ2-4; 9 bases agree with TRBD2. The length of the CDR3 is 15 residues. Trimming at V came to 2 bases and at J to 8 bases, leaving 7 bases not matched to a gene. In germline, CDR1 is LGHNA, CDR2 YNFKEQ. The CDR3 DNA is TGTGCCAGCAGCCAACCCCTTAGCGGGGGATACATTCAGTACTTC. Encoded protein: CASSQPLSGGYIQYF.

Worth noting for this clone: The junction departs from the called germline gene at one end, perhaps through a read error. V is TRBV4-2 and J is TRBJ2-3; maybe TRBD2 (5 bases). The germline CDR1 and CDR2 sequences are LGHNA and YNFKEQ. The CDR3 has 15 residues. The CDR3 DNA is TGTGCCAGCAGTCAAGAGCGGCTTTCCACAGATACGCAGTATTTT. Its protein product is CASSQERLSTDTQYF.

This clone was detected ten times or more. The chain employs TRBV7-9 and TRBJ1-6; D is possibly TRBD1 (5 bases). Trimming pared 3 bases from V and 10 bases from J, leaving 10 bases between. Germline assignment: CDR1 SEHNR and CDR2 FQNEAQ (reference sequence). The CDR3 extends over 13 amino acids. Here the CDR3 reads CASSLGQGSPLHF. The DNA for the CDR3 is TGTGCCAGCAGCTTGGGGCAGGGCTCACCCCTCCACTTT.

This clone was seen more than once but under ten times. The CDR3 region has the DNA TGTGCCAGCAGCGTAGGTGGAGCCTCTTACAATGAGCAGTTCTTC. Translated, it gives CASSVGGASYNEQFF. The chain joins TRBV9 to TRBJ2-1; no definite D call. Germline V gene data show CDR1 as SGDLS and CDR2 as YYNGEE. Trimming left V 0 bases short and J 4 bases short, with 11 bases between. This CDR3 is 15 amino acids long.

The V gene is TRBV18, the J gene TRBJ2-3, with D possibly TRBD1 on 5 matching bases. The CDR3 is 14 residues long. Germline CDR1 reads KGHSH; CDR2 reads LQKENI. The germline V and J ends were trimmed by 6 bases and 6 bases, with 16 bases remaining between them. The CDR3 nucleotides read TGTGCCAGCTCGCCCGAAGGGGCGTCCGATACGCAGTATTTT. Residues: CASSPEGASDTQYF.

In this sample, this clone turned up once. The chain uses TRBV3-1 (or the pseudogene TRBV3-2) and TRBJ1-6, with D possibly matching TRBD1 (6 bases). V was pared by 4 bases and J by 7 bases, with 8 bases between. Per the germline V gene, CDR1 is LGHDT and CDR2 is YNNKEL (reference sequence). CDR3 length equals 13 residues. The chain's CDR3 is CASSPGQNSPLHF. In nucleotides, the CDR3 is TGTGCCAGCAGCCCAGGACAGAATTCACCCCTCCACTTT.

The V gene is TRBV7-9, the J gene TRBJ1-2, with TRBD1 as a possible D gene (5 bases). The V gene lost 4 bases and the J gene lost 4 bases, with 13 bases spanning the gap. Germline CDR1 reads SEHNR; CDR2 reads FQNEAQ (reference sequence). CDR3 length equals 14 residues. This CDR3 is CASSSDSNSYGYTF. The CDR3 coding sequence is TGTGCCAGCAGCTCAGACAGCAACAGCTATGGCTACACCTTC.

This chain joins TRBV16 and TRBJ1-4, with D tentatively TRBD1 (6 bases). Germline CDR1 and CDR2: KGHSY and FQNENV. Trimming pared 5 bases from V and 0 bases from J, leaving 13 bases between. The CDR3 consists of 16 residues. The CDR3 reads CASSAPGTTTNEKLFF. The CDR3 DNA reads TGTGCCAGCAGCGCGCCCGGGACAACAACTAATGAAAAACTGTTTTTT.

This chain connects TRBV29-1 to TRBJ1-4, with unresolved D. Germline V CDR1 and CDR2: SQVTM, ANQGSEA. Between the trimmed V and J ends, which lost 4 bases and 2 bases, there was a span of 8 bases. CDR3 length equals 13 residues. For the CDR3, the DNA is TGCAGCGTTGCGGGGAGGACTAATGAAAAACTGTTTTTT. This encodes CSVAGRTNEKLFF.